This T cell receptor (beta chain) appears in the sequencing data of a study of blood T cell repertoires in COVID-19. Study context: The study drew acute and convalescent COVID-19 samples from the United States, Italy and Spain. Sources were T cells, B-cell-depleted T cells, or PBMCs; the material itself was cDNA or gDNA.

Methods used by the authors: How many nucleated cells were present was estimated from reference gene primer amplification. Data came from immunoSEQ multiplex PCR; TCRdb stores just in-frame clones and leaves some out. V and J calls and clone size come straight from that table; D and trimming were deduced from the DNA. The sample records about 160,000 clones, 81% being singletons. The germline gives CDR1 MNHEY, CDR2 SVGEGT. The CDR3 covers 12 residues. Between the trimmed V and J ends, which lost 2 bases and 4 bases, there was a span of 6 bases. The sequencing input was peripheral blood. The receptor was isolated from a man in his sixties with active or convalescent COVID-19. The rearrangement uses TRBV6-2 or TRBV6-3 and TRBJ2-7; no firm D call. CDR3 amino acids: CASSYPGYEQYF. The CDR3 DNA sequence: TGTGCCAGCAGTTACCCGGGTTACGAGCAGTACTTC.